The next 13 T cell receptor beta chains were all read from a single sample in a study of blood T cell repertoires in COVID-19. Method: immunoSEQ multiplex PCR; TCRdb's copy keeps in-frame clones and lacks some. The sample gives 30,000 to 35,000 clones, over 75% of which show up once; 7.9% is in the top ten. Sequenced sample: peripheral blood. The receptors were sampled from a man between 60 and 70 years old with COVID-19, enrolled during active disease.

V usage is TRBV5-1 and J usage is TRBJ2-5; 8 bases agree with TRBD2. The CDR3 sequence is 16 residues long. The germline CDR1 and CDR2 sequences are SGHRS and YFSETQ. V shed 4 bases, J shed 1 base, and the junction held 9 bases outside the gene matches. This chain's CDR3 is CASSPHGAGGQETQYF. The CDR3 bases are TGCGCCAGCAGCCCCCACGGGGCGGGAGGCCAAGAGACCCAGTACTTC.

The gene calls are TRBV5-1 and TRBJ2-6; D is unresolved. The V and J ends lost 3 bases and 0 bases respectively, with 7 bases between them. CDR1 and CDR2 (germline): SGHRS, YFSETQ. This CDR3 is 15 amino acids long. The CDR3 is CASSSVVSGANVLTF. CDR3 in DNA: TGCGCCAGCAGCTCGGTAGTCTCTGGGGCCAACGTCCTGACTTTC.

The CDR3 loop is CASSPPDRLNTEAFF. As DNA, the CDR3 is TGTGCCAGCAGCCCTCCCGACAGGTTGAACACTGAAGCTTTCTTT. The rearrangement uses TRBV7-9 and TRBJ1-1; tentative D call: TRBD1 (6 bases). CDR1 and CDR2 (germline): SEHNR, FQNEAQ (reference sequence). With 5 bases removed from V and 0 bases from J, the gap between germline ends came to 13 bases. This CDR3 comprises 15 residues.

This sequence joins TRBV5-5 and TRBJ1-2; 7 positions match TRBD1. With V trimmed by 0 bases and J by 7 bases, 6 bases remained unmatched. The CDR3 consists of 14 residues. Germline values: CDR1 SGHKS, CDR2 YYEKEE (reference sequence). In DNA, the CDR3 is TGTGCCAGCAGCTTGGAGGGGACAGTAGTTGGCTACACCTTC. Translated: CASSLEGTVVGYTF. Looking up the rest from reference TRBV5-5 and TRBJ1-2 gives the full variable domain: DAGVTQSPTHLIKTRGQQVTLRCSPISGHKSVSWYQQVLGQGPQFIFQYYEKEERGRGNFPDRFSARQFPNYSSELNVNALLLGDSALYLCASSLEGTVVGYTFGSGTRLTVV.

On this clone: This same CDR3 is encoded by further DNA sequences in the sample. This chain connects TRBV6-5 to TRBJ1-5, with 9 bases fitting TRBD1. Trimming removed 6 bases from V and 0 bases from J; junction bases left unmatched: 3. The CDR3 consists of 15 residues. Per the germline V gene, CDR1 is MNHEY and CDR2 is SVGAGI. Here the CDR3 DNA reads TGTGCCAGCAGCCGGACAGGGGTTAGCAATCAGCCCCAGCATTTT. This sequence encodes CASSRTGVSNQPQHF.

This rearrangement joins TRBV6-6 to TRBJ1-5; 7 positions agree with TRBD1. The V gene's germline CDR1 is MNHNY and CDR2 SVGAGI (reference sequence). The CDR3 runs 14 residues. After removal of 5 bases from V and 5 bases from J, the junction contained 6 bases not matched to a gene. The CDR3 loop reads CASSVRDSDQPQHF. The CDR3 DNA reads TGTGCCAGCAGTGTCCGGGACAGCGATCAGCCCCAGCATTTT.

This rearrangement joins TRBV6-5 to TRBJ1-2; D may be TRBD1 (6 bases). Per the germline V gene, CDR1 is MNHEY and CDR2 is SVGAGI. V was pared by 10 bases and J by 4 bases, with 16 bases between. This CDR3 has 13 residues. CDR3 DNA: TGTGCCAACAGACAGGATTCCCGCTATGGCTACACCTTC. It is translated as CANRQDSRYGYTF.

This clone was seen only once. The chain is built from TRBV30 and TRBJ1-2; possibly TRBD1 for D (5 bases). V lost 8 bases, J lost 8 bases, and 12 bases lay in between. This CDR3 is built from 10 residues. The germline CDR1 and CDR2 sequences are GTSNPN and SVGIG (reference sequence). DNA of the CDR3: TGTGCCACAACCCGACAGGGCTACACCTTC. This sequence encodes CATTRQGYTF.

The rearrangement links TRBV3-1 (or the pseudogene TRBV3-2) to TRBJ1-1; D may be TRBD1 (6 bases). Trimming left V 4 bases short and J 1 base short, with 10 bases between. In germline, CDR1 is LGHDT, CDR2 YNNKEL (reference sequence). The CDR3 consists of 14 residues. The CDR3 region has the DNA TGTGCCAGCAGCCTCGGGACAAAGAACACTGAAGCTTTCTTT. Protein: CASSLGTKNTEAFF.

This chain uses TRBV5-1 with TRBJ2-1, with D maybe TRBD1 (5 bases). The ends were cut back, 0 bases at V and 3 bases at J, with 13 bases in the middle. Germline V CDR1 and CDR2: SGHRS, YFSETQ. The CDR3 has 16 amino acids. The CDR3 reads CASSLAVTANYNEQFF. CDR3 bases: TGCGCCAGCAGCTTGGCCGTGACAGCTAACTACAATGAGCAGTTCTTC.

For this clone: One end of the junction is discordant with germline, which a read error may explain. The V call is TRBV7-6, the J call TRBJ2-1; no definite D call. The germline V gene encodes CDR1 SGHVS and CDR2 FNYEAQ. This CDR3 is built from 11 residues. Here the CDR3 reads CASSSDNEQFF. The CDR3 DNA sequence: TGTGCCAGCAGCTCCGACAATGAGCAGTTCTTC.

The genes are TRBV28 and TRBJ1-2; D gene ambiguous. The CDR3 is made up of 14 amino acids. The V gene's germline CDR1 is MDHEN and CDR2 SYDVKM. V lost 4 bases and J lost 4, with 13 bases in between. CDR3 amino acids: CASSSPGGPYGYTF. For the CDR3, the DNA is TGTGCCAGCAGTTCACCCGGAGGGCCCTATGGCTACACCTTC.

V gene TRBV27 combines with J gene TRBJ2-7; D may be TRBD2 (5 bases). This CDR3 region has 16 residues. Trimming shortened V by 6 bases and J by 0 bases, and 18 bases separated the two germline ends. Germline V CDR1 and CDR2: MNHEY, SMNVEV (reference sequence). The CDR3 here is CASSPTGGLHSYEQYF. CDR3 nucleotides: TGTGCCAGCAGCCCAACCGGCGGACTTCACTCCTACGAGCAGTACTTC.